A single sample gave rise to the 2 T cell receptor beta chains below, sequenced in a study of Tregs in tolerant kidney transplant recipients (dated by TCRdb to between 2019 and 2020). Library preparation used the immunoSEQ multiplex PCR assay. TCRdb mirrors the immuneACCESS table, restricted to in-frame sequences. Some clones are absent from its copies; in checked studies, under half trace to an unresolved V gene, and the reason for the others is unknown. Recorded for this sample are some 56,000 clones; 90% to 95% of them occurred a single time. Jointly, the top ten make up over 12% of the sample. Transplants used related donors with nonmyeloablative bone marrow transplantation; mixed chimerism was transient in the human trials. Sequencing was performed on CD8+ T cells from blood (PBMCs), taken 24 months after the transplant. Every receptor here comes from a human patient who received a combined kidney and bone marrow transplant. Some T cells seen after a transplant may have their origin in the graft donor.

This chain connects TRBV6-5 to TRBJ2-1, with 7 nucleotides matching TRBD1. Unmatched junction bases numbered 4, after V lost 7 bases and J lost 4 bases. This CDR3 spans 13 amino acids. Germline V lookup: CDR1 MNHEY, CDR2 SVGAGI. The CDR3 sequence is CASKTRGYNEQFF. The CDR3 DNA reads as TGTGCCAGCAAAACCAGGGGGTACAATGAGCAGTTCTTC.

The V and J genes are TRBV5-4 and TRBJ2-1; no firm D call. Germline values: CDR1 SGHNT, CDR2 YYREEE (reference sequence). This CDR3 has 12 amino acids. Trimming stripped 2 bases from V and 15 bases from J, with 15 bases between. DNA for the CDR3: TGTGCCAGCAGCTTCCATGGCCCGGAGTGGTTCTTC. Amino acid sequence: CASSFHGPEWFF.